These 29 T cell receptor beta chains were sequenced from one sample in a study of T cells in women clearing cervical HPV infection. Profiled with immunoSEQ multiplex PCR; TCRdb holds only in-frame clones, not every one. The data show under 45,000 clones, and the top ten clones hold roughly 1.5%. The sample taken for sequencing was blood buffy coat. All receptors come from a woman between 18 and 75 years old with a cervical HPV16 infection that either progressed to CIN3+ or cleared (not recorded which).

A word on this clone: The sequence runs out 3 residues before the end of the CDR3; the remainder is reconstructed from the germline J gene. The rearrangement joins TRBV20-1 to TRBJ1-3; a possible D gene is TRBD1 (5 bases). The germline V and J ends were trimmed by 2 bases and 0 bases, with 8 bases remaining between them. The CDR3 consists of 14 residues. Germline CDR1 and CDR2: DFQATT and SNEGSKA (reference sequence). The part of the CDR3 DNA that was read is TGCAGTGCTAGACAGGGCGCCTCTGGAAACACC. Protein sequence: CSARQGASGNT. The full CDR3 protein reads CSARQGASGNTIYF.

As concerns this clone: The sequenced fragment ends 3 residues before the CDR3 boundary, so the rest is inferred from the germline J gene. This rearrangement joins TRBV5-1 to TRBJ2-5; 9 bases fit TRBD2. V shed 1 base and J 2 bases; nucleotides not matched to a gene: 3. CDR3 size: 15 residues. CDR1 and CDR2 (germline): SGHRS, YFSETQ. The CDR3 bases that were read are TGCGCCAGCAGCTTGTTTAGCGGGGGACAAGAGACC. Encoded protein: CASSLFSGGQET. The whole CDR3 protein reads CASSLFSGGQETQYF.

For this clone: The CDR3 extends 3 residues past the end of the read, so its final part is completed from the germline J gene. The V call is TRBV29-1, the J call TRBJ2-5; D might be TRBD2 (5 bases). The ends were cut back, 4 bases at V and 4 bases at J, with 13 bases in the middle. The germline V gene has CDR1 SQVTM and CDR2 ANQGSEA. The CDR3 length is 13 residues. The CDR3 DNA, read in part, is TGCAGCGTTGTGCTCAGCCGGGGAGAGACC. It codes for CSVVLSRGET. The whole CDR3 region reads CSVVLSRGETQYF.

The sequenced part of the CDR3 DNA is TGTGCCAGCAGTCTTTGGGGGGGCAGCGCAGATACG. Translated: CASSLWGGSADT. From start to end, the CDR3 is CASSLWGGSADTQYF. The rearrangement joins TRBV7-3 to TRBJ2-3, with D maybe TRBD2 (7 bases). With the read ending 3 residues before the CDR3 end, the germline J gene is used to fill in that end. The V and J ends lost 6 bases and 4 bases respectively, with 17 bases between them. CDR3 length equals 15 residues. Germline V gene data show CDR1 as SGHTA and CDR2 as FQGTGA.

As regards this clone: The missing CDR3 end, 3 residues past where the read stops, is filled in from the germline J gene. The chain has TRBV5-5 and TRBJ2-1, with D possibly TRBD1 on 6 matching bases. V lost 4 bases, J lost 8 bases, and 19 bases lay in between. This CDR3 region has 15 residues. Germline V gene sequence: CDR1 SGHKS, CDR2 YYEKEE (reference sequence). CDR3 loop: CASSPSWTVRDEQFF. The DNA read from the CDR3 is TGTGCCAGCAGCCCCTCCTGGACAGTTAGGGATGAG.

In regard to this clone: The read gets to within 3 residues of the CDR3 end, and the germline J gene fills in the rest. The chain has TRBV7-9 and TRBJ2-3; D not resolved. CDR1 is SEHNR and CDR2 is FQNEAQ in the germline V gene (reference sequence). The V end was cut by 2 bases, the J end by 5 bases, with 14 bases between. This CDR3 is built from 15 residues. CDR3 in amino acids: CASSLNSAFGDTQYF. CDR3 bases read: TGTGCCAGCAGCTTAAACTCTGCGTTTGGAGATACG.

Turning to this clone: The DNA ends 3 residues before the CDR3 does, and the rest of the CDR3 is filled in from the germline J gene. The chain combines TRBV6-2 or TRBV6-3 with TRBJ2-2, with D tentatively TRBD1 (7 bases). This CDR3 has 11 residues. CDR1 is MNHEY, CDR2 SVGEGT, per germline. CDR3 DNA, as far as it was read: TGTGCCAGCAGCTCGGGGGACAGG. Residues: CASSSGDR. The CDR3, in full, reads CASSSGDRLFF.

The sequenced CDR3 bases are TGTGCCAGCAGCTTTGGGGGGGAACTCTCCTACGAG. It is translated as CASSFGGELSYE. The whole CDR3 sequence is CASSFGGELSYEQYF. The chain joins TRBV13 to TRBJ2-7; 7 bases agree with TRBD2. The read falls 3 residues short of the CDR3 end, and the missing part is taken from the germline J gene. Unmatched junction bases numbered 5, after V lost 3 bases and J lost 0 bases. The CDR3 extends over 15 amino acids. Germline CDR1 reads PRHDT; CDR2 reads FYEKMQ (reference sequence).

Remarks on this clone: Read data end 3 residues before the CDR3 end; the end is taken from the germline J gene. The sample holds other DNA sequences that translate to the same CDR3. The V call is TRBV5-6, the J call TRBJ2-7, with 7 bases lining up with TRBD1. The CDR3 length is 13 residues. The ends lost 1 base at V and 6 bases at J; junction bases unmatched: 4. Germline V lookup: CDR1 SGHDT, CDR2 YYEEEE. CDR3 DNA, as far as it was read: TGTGCCAGCAGCTTGATTAGGGGGCGCGAG. Translation: CASSLIRGRE. Given in full, the CDR3 is CASSLIRGREQYF.

A word on this clone: Other DNA sequences in the same sample also yield this CDR3. The CDR3: CASSLARETQYF. CDR3 DNA, as far as it was read: TGTGCCAGCAGCTTAGCGCGGGAGACC. The chain employs TRBV7-2 and TRBJ2-5; D ambiguous. Read sequence stops 3 residues before the CDR3 end, and the germline J gene provides the missing end. Germline V lookup: CDR1 SGHTA, CDR2 FQGNSA. V shed 0 bases and J shed 5 bases, with 4 bases lying between them. This CDR3 has 12 amino acids.

Comments on this clone: The read falls 3 residues short of the CDR3 end, and the missing part is taken from the germline J gene. The V and J genes are TRBV19 and TRBJ1-5; maybe TRBD1 (6 bases). V gave up 5 bases and J gave up 7 bases, with 12 bases separating them. This CDR3 is built from 13 residues. Looked up from germline, CDR1 is LNHDA and CDR2 is SQIVND (reference sequence). The CDR3 DNA, read in part, is TGTGCCAGTAGTGCAAACAGGGCCCAGCCC. Its translation is CASSANRAQP. The entire CDR3 is CASSANRAQPQHF.

Remarks on this clone: The missing CDR3 end, 3 residues past where the read stops, is filled in from the germline J gene. The V call is TRBV2, the J call TRBJ1-2; the match to TRBD1 covers 10 bases. The germline CDR1 and CDR2 sequences are SNHLY and FYNNEI. J was trimmed by 0 bases and V by 5 bases; bases with no gene match: 6. This CDR3 spans 16 amino acids. The CDR3 reads CASSLTGGGTNYGYTF. Partial CDR3 DNA: TGTGCCAGCAGTCTGACAGGGGGCGGCACTAACTATGGC.

Concerning this clone itself: The read halts 3 residues ahead of the CDR3 end, with the missing end drawn from the germline J gene. V usage is TRBV7-2 and J usage is TRBJ2-5; D possibly corresponds to TRBD2 (7 bases). The V end was cut by 0 bases, the J end by 5 bases, with 16 bases between. This CDR3 comprises 16 residues. The V gene's germline CDR1 is SGHTA and CDR2 FQGNSA. The part of the CDR3 DNA that was read is TGTGCCAGCAGCTTAGCGCTAGGGGGGGCGCAGGAGACC. This gives the protein CASSLALGGAQET. The whole CDR3 protein is CASSLALGGAQETQYF.

In regard to this clone: The CDR3 end lies 3 residues beyond the end of the read and is filled in from the germline J gene. This chain connects TRBV7-2 to TRBJ1-1; TRBD1 is a possible D gene (6 bases). Germline CDR1 and CDR2: SGHTA and FQGNSA. The V end lost 4 bases, the J end lost 4 bases, and 10 bases lay between the germline ends. The length of the CDR3 is 13 residues. The CDR3 sequence is CASSSDRTTEAFF. CDR3 DNA, as far as it was read: TGTGCCAGCAGCTCCGACAGGACCACTGAA.

As regards this clone: The CDR3 end is not reached by the read, which stops 3 residues before it; the germline J gene fills it in. The chain employs TRBV20-1 and TRBJ1-2; D remains ambiguous. The CDR3 is 12 amino acids. The ends were cut back, 2 bases at V and 5 bases at J, with 9 bases in the middle. Per germline, CDR1 DFQATT and CDR2 SNEGSKA (reference sequence). The CDR3 here is CSARNRPYGYTF. CDR3 bases read: TGCAGTGCTAGAAACAGACCATATGGC.

Remarks on this clone: Read coverage stops 3 residues before the CDR3 terminus; the germline J gene supplies the remainder. The rearrangement links TRBV20-1 to TRBJ1-5; 8 bases match TRBD1. The V and J ends lost 1 base and 4 bases, in that order; junction bases with no gene match: 0. Germline V gives CDR1 DFQATT, CDR2 SNEGSKA (reference sequence). This CDR3 is 13 amino acids long. Incomplete CDR3 DNA: TGCAGTGCTAGAGGACAGGGGAATCAGCCC. Protein sequence: CSARGQGNQP. In full, the CDR3 is CSARGQGNQPQHF.

In regard to this clone: The CDR3 is cut off 3 residues early in the read; its end comes from the germline J gene. This chain links TRBV2 with TRBJ1-2; perhaps TRBD1 as D (5 bases). The germline V and J ends were trimmed by 8 bases and 7 bases, with 14 bases remaining between them. The CDR3 length is 12 residues. The germline gives CDR1 SNHLY, CDR2 FYNNEI. The CDR3 sequence is CASSGGASGYTF. The sequenced CDR3 bases are TGTGCCAGCTCAGGTGGGGCGTCTGGC.

Concerning this clone: Coverage ceases 3 residues before the CDR3 finishes, and the germline J gene fills in the end. The rearrangement joins TRBV19 to TRBJ2-3; unclear D gene. Germline V gene sequence: CDR1 LNHDA, CDR2 SQIVND (reference sequence). The CDR3 spans 12 residues. Incomplete CDR3 DNA: TGTGCCAGTAGTATATGGGCTCAGCCG. Protein: CASSIWAQP. The full CDR3 protein reads CASSIWAQPQYF. Combining the CDR3 with reference TRBV19 and TRBJ2-3 gives the whole variable domain DGGITQSPKYLFRKEGQNVTLSCEQNLNHDAMYWYRQDPGQGLRLIYYSQIVNDFQKGDIAEGYSVSREKKESFPLTVTSAQKNPTAFYLCASSIWAQPQYFGPGTRLTVL.

In regard to this clone: The read ends 3 residues before the CDR3 terminus; that terminus is restored from the germline J gene. The chain joins TRBV18 to TRBJ1-2, with D perhaps TRBD1 (6 bases). Germline V gene lookup returns CDR1 KGHSH and CDR2 LQKENI. With 4 bases removed from V and 4 bases from J, the gap between germline ends came to 16 bases. The CDR3 is 15 residues long. The CDR3 DNA, read in part, is TGTGCCAGCTCACTCATAACAGGGCCGGCCTATGGC. Translated: CASSLITGPAYG. The whole CDR3 reads CASSLITGPAYGYTF. The complete variable domain, with remaining parts taken from reference TRBV18 and TRBJ1-2, reads NAGVMQNPRHLVRRRGQEARLRCSPMKGHSHVYWYRQLPEEGLKFMVYLQKENIIDESGMPKERFSAEFPKEGPSILRIQQVVRGDSAAYFCASSLITGPAYGYTFGSGTRLTVV.

A remark on this clone: The read ends 3 residues shy of where the CDR3 ends; the end is completed using the germline J gene. V is TRBV7-9 and J is TRBJ2-7; tentatively, D is TRBD1 (5 bases). V was cut by 0 bases and J by 5 bases, with 14 bases left in between. This CDR3 is built from 15 residues. Germline V gene data show CDR1 as SEHNR and CDR2 as FQNEAQ (reference sequence). CDR3 in amino acids: CASSLAGPGFNEQYF. The sequenced part of the CDR3 DNA is TGTGCCAGCAGCTTAGCAGGGCCAGGGTTCAACGAG.

Worth noting for this clone: The CDR3 extends 3 residues past the end of the read, so its final part is completed from the germline J gene. This chain joins TRBV30 and TRBJ2-3, with D unresolved. Germline assignment: CDR1 GTSNPN and CDR2 SVGIG (reference sequence). CDR3 length: 15 residues. Partial CDR3 DNA: TGTGCCTGGAGTTCCCCCCTCGGTAGCAATCAGCCG. Translated, it gives CAWSSPLGSNQP. The whole CDR3 is CAWSSPLGSNQPQYF.

To note about this clone: The read falls 3 residues short of the CDR3 end, and the missing part is taken from the germline J gene. The chain combines TRBV10-3 with TRBJ2-7; 14 nucleotides agree with TRBD2. The trim removed 3 bases at V and 6 bases at J, leaving 4 bases unmatched. This CDR3 is 15 amino acids long. Germline V gene data show CDR1 as ENHRY and CDR2 as SYGVKD. The CDR3 bases that were read are TGTGCCATCAGTGAACAGGGGACTAGCGGGGGCGAG. Protein sequence: CAISEQGTSGGE. The entire CDR3 is CAISEQGTSGGEQYF.

In the case of this clone: The sequence runs out 3 residues before the end of the CDR3; the remainder is reconstructed from the germline J gene. The rearrangement uses TRBV30 and TRBJ2-2; D is perhaps TRBD2 (6 bases). CDR1 and CDR2 (germline): GTSNPN, SVGIG (reference sequence). The CDR3 spans 14 residues. CDR3 DNA, as far as it was read: TGTGCCTGGAGTGTACGCGAGGGGAGGTCACCG. Translated: CAWSVREGRSP. The full-length CDR3 reads as CAWSVREGRSPLFF.

About this clone itself: The read is 3 residues too short to cover the CDR3 end, so that end is filled in from the germline J gene. This chain links TRBV7-7 with TRBJ2-3; 7 nucleotides match TRBD1. The V gene's germline CDR1 is SSHAT and CDR2 FNYEAQ (reference sequence). This CDR3 region has 17 residues. CDR3 DNA, as far as it was read: TGTGCCAGCAGCTTAGTAACCGGACAGGTGGGACAAGAGACG. Its protein product is CASSLVTGQVGQET. The CDR3 reads in full as CASSLVTGQVGQETQYF.

Remarks on this clone: The sequenced fragment ends 3 residues before the CDR3 boundary, so the rest is inferred from the germline J gene. The chain has TRBV7-2 and TRBJ2-7; 7 bases are a match to TRBD2. This CDR3 spans 14 amino acids. Per germline, CDR1 SGHTA and CDR2 FQGNSA. Germline trimming cut 0 bases from V and 5 bases from J; bases unmatched to any gene: 4. Incomplete CDR3 DNA: TGTGCCAGCAGCTTAGCGGGCGGGAGCCACGAG. Translating gives CASSLAGGSHE. In full, the CDR3 is CASSLAGGSHEQYF.

Notes on this clone: The read ends 3 residues before the CDR3 terminus; that terminus is restored from the germline J gene. This sequence joins TRBV30 and TRBJ1-5, with D possibly matching TRBD1 (6 bases). Trimming left V 0 bases short and J 5 bases short, with 14 bases between. This CDR3 region has 15 residues. Germline V gene lookup returns CDR1 GTSNPN and CDR2 SVGIG (reference sequence). This CDR3 is CAWSVRRGIHQPQHF. CDR3 bases read: TGTGCCTGGAGTGTACGAAGGGGGATCCATCAGCCC.

As concerns this clone: The missing CDR3 end, 3 residues past where the read stops, is filled in from the germline J gene. V usage is TRBV5-6 and J usage is TRBJ2-5, with 12 bases that match TRBD2. The V segment lost 5 bases and the J segment 4 bases; nucleotides outside the gene matches: 3. CDR1 and CDR2 (germline): SGHDT, YYEEEE. The CDR3 spans 14 residues. The sequenced CDR3 bases are TGTGCCAGCAGACCTAGCGGGAGGGGAGAGACC. Translating it yields CASRPSGRGET. The CDR3 in full is CASRPSGRGETQYF. Together with reference TRBV5-6 and TRBJ2-5, the CDR3 gives the full variable domain: DAGVTQSPTHLIKTRGQQVTLRCSPKSGHDTVSWYQQALGQGPQFIFQYYEEEERQRGNFPDRFSGHQFPNYSSELNVNALLLGDSALYLCASRPSGRGETQYFGPGTRLLVL.

With regard to this clone: The DNA ends 3 residues before the CDR3 does, and the rest of the CDR3 is filled in from the germline J gene. This chain uses TRBV20-1 with TRBJ2-1, with no clear D. From germline, CDR1 is DFQATT and CDR2 SNEGSKA (reference sequence). V shed 6 bases and J shed 2 bases, with 14 bases lying between them. The CDR3 contains 14 residues. The CDR3 reads CSAPSESPYNEQFF. The sequenced part of the CDR3 DNA is TGCAGTGCCCCGAGCGAATCCCCCTACAATGAG.

As concerns this clone: The read comes to an end 3 residues before the CDR3 does, leaving the germline J gene to fill in the end. The genes are TRBV7-3 and TRBJ2-5; 8 bases are shared with TRBD2. Germline CDR1 is SGHTA and CDR2 is FQGTGA. V was clipped by 5 bases and J by 7 bases; unmatched bases: 9. The CDR3 is made up of 14 amino acids. CDR3 DNA (partial): TGTGCCAGCAGCGGAGAAGCGGGAGCTGGGACC. It codes for CASSGEAGAGT. The full-length CDR3 reads as CASSGEAGAGTQYF. The full variable domain, in which reference TRBV7-3 and TRBJ2-5 provide the parts outside the CDR3, is GAGVSQTPSNKVTEKGKYVELRCDPISGHTALYWYRQSLGQGPEFLIYFQGTGAADDSGLPNDRFFAVRPEGSVSTLKIQRTERGDSAVYLCASSGEAGAGTQYFGPGTRLLVL.